This T cell receptor beta chain appears in the sequencing data of a study of cytomegalovirus exposure and HLA in healthy donors. Findings and caveats of the study: The study assumed roughly uniform donor sequencing depth for presence/absence analyses. In vitro testing confirmed a few CMV-associated chains as specific for CMV antigens. Earlier analysis looked at TCR beta V segments, and most were productive about 90% or about 30% of the time.

As regards this clone: Its antigen is unknown.

Germline V gene data show CDR1 as LNHDA and CDR2 as SQIVND (reference sequence). The CDR3 contains 16 residues. Unmatched junction bases numbered 6, after V lost 6 bases and J lost 0 bases. Researchers ran the PCR with 60 Vbeta and 13 Jbeta primers. Authors' methods: Counted up in a later analysis, unique TCR beta chains came to some 72 million, with about 9.9 million shared. The protocol was immunoSEQ multiplex PCR, while the TCRdb copy is restricted to in-frame clones and leaves out a portion. The DNA was the basis for D and trimming; V, J and clone size are from that table. The sample contains hundreds of thousands of clones, approximately 84% of which appear only once.

This chain connects TRBV19 to TRBJ1-5, with 9 nucleotides matching TRBD1. The origin of this receptor is a woman aged 40 to 55 in good health and CMV-seronegative. Sequenced material: PBMCs. CDR3 sequence: CASRGGTGLSNQPQHF. The CDR3 DNA sequence: TGTGCCAGTAGAGGGGGGACAGGGCTTAGCAATCAGCCCCAGCATTTT.